The sequence of this TCR beta chain was determined in a study of PD-L1 blockade in urothelial cancer. Whole-study context: Patients, treated from 2014 onward, received atezolizumab 1,200 mg intravenously every 3 weeks. At 3 weeks after treatment start (second dose) and again at 6 weeks, blood was analyzed. Blood samples had a median of about 150,000 T cells.

Germline CDR1 SGHAT, CDR2 FQNNGV. This CDR3 has 16 amino acids. Trimming cost V 5 bases and J 0 bases, with 13 bases left between them. Spiking each PCR with synthetic TCR analog templates was performed. TCRdb keeps only in-frame clones here, not all; method: immunoSEQ multiplex PCR. Altogether roughly 95,000 clones are present, around nine tenths being singletons, with the ten largest covering approximately 2%. Stated time point: pretreatment peripheral blood. Specimen: PBMCs, collected around atezolizumab (anti-PD-L1) treatment. The receptor was derived from a man in his fifties or sixties with urothelial cancer. The chain carries TRBV11-2 and TRBJ1-4; possible D gene TRBD1, 6 bases. DNA for the CDR3: TGTGCCAGCAGCCGCAGGGACATCGCAACTAATGAAAAACTGTTTTTT. It specifies CASSRRDIATNEKLFF.